These T cell receptor beta chains were read from a single sample in a study of T cell responses to AZD1222 COVID-19 vaccine. Only in-frame clones appear in the TCRdb table, and some are missing; sequencing was by immunoSEQ multiplex PCR. Among under 75,000 clones listed, less than 90% were seen once. Source: peripheral blood, taken on day 0 of AZD1222 vaccination. The source of these receptors is an adult in good health. Both conserved end residues are trimmed from each CDR3.

ASSSPNLAPTYNEQF	TRBV7-9	TRBJ2-1
ASSILRPPGGEQY	TRBV19	TRBJ2-7
ASSPWRELYNEQF	TRBV11-2	TRBJ2-1
ASSYSGHPKF	TRBV6-2/TRBV6-3	TRBJ2-1
ASSTRGRDWETQY	TRBV11-2	TRBJ2-5
ASSQTGGLNYEQY	TRBV6-5	TRBJ2-7
ASSLRFGGVAKNIQY	TRBV27	TRBJ2-4
ASSLPPQLETYEQF	TRBV5-4	TRBJ2-1
ASSLARQFNQPQH	TRBV7-2	TRBJ1-5
ASSYSDSHAPLH	TRBV6-5	TRBJ1-6
ASSYDREQRSGNTIY	TRBV6-2/TRBV6-3	TRBJ1-3
ASSSPFTNYGYT	TRBV19	TRBJ1-2
ASGLAGVREQF	TRBV12-5	TRBJ2-1
ASSQEADRGPIPTDTQY	TRBV4-1	TRBJ2-3
ASSWGLAGRANTGELF	TRBV27	TRBJ2-2
SAGTNYGYT	TRBV20-1	TRBJ1-2
ASSQGRGGAISPLH	TRBV3-1/TRBV3-2	TRBJ1-6
AWSVLEGFTEAF	TRBV30	TRBJ1-1
ASSLEWRSGLSTDTQY	TRBV5-8	TRBJ2-3
ASSQRVGLAGGGETQY	TRBV4-2	TRBJ2-5
ASSRTEGESEAF	TRBV4-2	TRBJ1-1
ASSPLNNYGYT	TRBV5-8	TRBJ1-2
ASSSRFANTEAF	TRBV11-3	TRBJ1-1
ASSLSGTFNTEAF	TRBV7-9	TRBJ1-1
ASSLSVAGLAKNIQY	TRBV28	TRBJ2-4
ASSQEIGVDYGYT	TRBV4-2	TRBJ1-2
ASRSETASNQPQH	TRBV2	TRBJ1-5
AWNPSGNTEAF	TRBV30	TRBJ1-1
ASKHTVHEQY	TRBV28	TRBJ2-7